The rows below give T cell receptor beta chains drawn from one sample of a study of control samples from healthy donors and cancer patients. Some clones are missing from TCRdb's copy, which holds only in-frame ones; the method was immunoSEQ multiplex PCR. The sample contains 65,000 to 80,000 clones, around 90% of which appear only once. The sample was PBMCs. The receptors were gathered from a woman between 45 and 60 years old with colorectal cancer. The CDR3 runs from the conserved cysteine through the conserved F or W. The order of the fields is V gene, CDR3 protein.

V: TRBV6-6; CDR3: CASSYSEGGLHF
V: TRBV18; CDR3: CASSPPGNTGELFF
V: TRBV2; CDR3: CASSDPGNTQYF
V: TRBV27; CDR3: CASSPLGGDGYGYTF
V: TRBV10-3; CDR3: CAINREEGTEAFF
V: TRBV3-1/TRBV3-2; CDR3: CASSHTTATNEKLFF
V: TRBV19; CDR3: CASFTGTAGKAFF
V: TRBV6-5; CDR3: CASSILAGADTQYF
V: TRBV27; CDR3: CASSLSAVQGRRETQYF
V: TRBV7-9; CDR3: CASSLGSEVTQYF
V: TRBV10-3; CDR3: CAISGQLSSGNTIYF
V: TRBV11-1; CDR3: CASSATTSGGMYEQFF
V: TRBV7-6; CDR3: CASSSQGGSGNTIYF
V: TRBV5-1; CDR3: CASSRGSGTGDTEAFF
V: TRBV5-4; CDR3: CASTLGGANTGELFF
V: TRBV3-1/TRBV3-2; CDR3: CASTDRGKEKLFF
V: TRBV7-2; CDR3: CASMPGDRARDTQYF
V: TRBV5-1; CDR3: CASSLGQEVDTEAFF
V: TRBV30; CDR3: CASTGVSGNTIYF
V: TRBV7-2; CDR3: CASSPPTSNTEAFF
V: TRBV11-1; CDR3: CASSSGAGYTF
V: TRBV2; CDR3: CASKQRVYNEQFF
V: TRBV25-1; CDR3: CASSEQGNEQFF
V: TRBV28; CDR3: CATHKRGDSNQPQHF